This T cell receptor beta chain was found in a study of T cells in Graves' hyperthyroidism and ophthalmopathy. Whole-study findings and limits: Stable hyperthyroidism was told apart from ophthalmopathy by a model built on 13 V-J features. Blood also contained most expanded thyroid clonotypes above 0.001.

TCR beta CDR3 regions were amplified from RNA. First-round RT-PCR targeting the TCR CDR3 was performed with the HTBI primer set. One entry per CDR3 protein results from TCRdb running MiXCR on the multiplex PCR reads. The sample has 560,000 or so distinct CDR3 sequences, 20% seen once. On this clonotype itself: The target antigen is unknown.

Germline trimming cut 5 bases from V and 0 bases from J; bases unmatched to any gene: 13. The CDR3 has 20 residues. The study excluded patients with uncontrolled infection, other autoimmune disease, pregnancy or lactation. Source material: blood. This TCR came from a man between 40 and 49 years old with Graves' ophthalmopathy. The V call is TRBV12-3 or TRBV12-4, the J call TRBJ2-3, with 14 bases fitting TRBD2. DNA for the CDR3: TGTGCCAGCAGTCTTTACCCCGGGACTAGCGGGGGCCCTAGCACAGATACGCAGTATTTT. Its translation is CASSLYPGTSGGPSTDTQYF.